The 12 T cell receptor beta chains below all came from one sample that was sequenced in a study of human T cells and chemical hapten exposure. Using its own MiXCR run on the RACE reads, TCRdb lists one record per CDR3 protein. The table has fewer than 100,000 distinct CDR3 sequences, 9.3% seen once. Time point of the sample: patch test 2, 6 weeks after DPC sensitization. As to treatment: therapeutic diphenylcyclopropenone sensitization with weekly scalp DPC. This sample comprised whole blood, obtained in connection with sensitization to the hapten diphenylcyclopropenone (DPC). These TCRs come from a woman aged 35 to 49 with alopecia areata. Some clones in this sample may be carry-over from other donors' samples.

This clonotype was counted many times. The rearrangement joins TRBV12-3 or TRBV12-4 to TRBJ2-5; tentatively, D is TRBD2 (5 bases). The V and J ends lost 5 bases and 5 bases respectively, with 18 bases between them. CDR3 length equals 15 residues. CDR3 DNA: TGTGCCAGCAGTCTCCAACCGGTGGGAGACGAGACCCAGTACTTC. It translates to CASSLQPVGDETQYF.

V usage is TRBV14 and J usage is TRBJ2-2; D tentatively fits TRBD1 or TRBD2 (5 bases each). V was shortened by 0 bases and J by 0 bases, with 11 bases between the two germline ends. CDR3 length: 17 residues. Germline lookup yields CDR1 SGHDN and CDR2 FVKESK. In DNA, the CDR3 is TGTGCCAGCAGCCAAGATTGGGGGTCCGCGAACACCGGGGAGCTGTTTTTT. Its translation: CASSQDWGSANTGELFF.

The chain uses TRBV7-3 and TRBJ1-2, with 12 nucleotides matching TRBD1. Trimming at V came to 2 bases and at J to 8 bases, leaving 9 bases not matched to a gene. The CDR3 totals 16 residues. Germline CDR1 and CDR2: SGHTA and FQGTGA. The CDR3 loop reads CASSLSPGTGGLGYTF. For the CDR3, the DNA is TGTGCCAGCAGCTTATCCCCTGGGACAGGGGGCTTGGGCTACACCTTC.

Only a few counts were recorded for this clonotype. This sequence joins TRBV29-1 and TRBJ2-7; D call uncertain. Between the trimmed V and J ends, which lost 6 bases and 2 bases, there was a span of 8 bases. The CDR3 has 11 amino acids. Per germline, CDR1 SQVTM and CDR2 ANQGSEA. The CDR3, as DNA: TGCAGCGTCAAAGGGACCTACGAGCAGTACTTC. Amino acids: CSVKGTYEQYF.

This clonotype occurred once. The chain carries TRBV5-7 and TRBJ2-7; no firm D call. TRBV5-7 is sorted into the ORF group, with uncertain function. Trimming pared 0 bases from V and 8 bases from J, leaving 9 bases between. The CDR3 runs 12 residues. The CDR3 is CASSLGRHKQYF. The CDR3 DNA reads as TGTGCCAGCAGCTTGGGAAGGCACAAGCAGTACTTC.

V usage is TRBV6-1 and J usage is TRBJ2-2, with 7 bases aligning to TRBD1. In germline, CDR1 is MNHNS, CDR2 SASEGT. The CDR3 is 14 amino acids. With V trimmed by 5 bases and J by 6 bases, 6 bases remained unmatched. Here the CDR3 reads CASSPRTGPGELFF. CDR3 bases: TGTGCCAGCAGTCCCCGGACAGGCCCCGGGGAGCTGTTTTTT.

The chain combines TRBV20-1 with TRBJ2-7; either TRBD1 or TRBD2 may supply D (6 bases each). The CDR3 has 13 amino acids. The V gene lost 7 bases and the J gene lost 0 bases, with 13 bases spanning the gap. The germline V gene encodes CDR1 DFQATT and CDR2 SNEGSKA (reference sequence). Here the CDR3 reads CSVPGANSYEQYF. For the CDR3, the DNA is TGCAGTGTTCCGGGGGCGAACTCCTACGAGCAGTACTTC.

This clonotype was seen ten or more times. The rearrangement joins TRBV7-9 to TRBJ2-2, with TRBD2 as a possible D gene (6 bases). V shed 5 bases and J shed 2 bases, with 15 bases lying between them. From germline, CDR1 is SEHNR and CDR2 FQNEAQ (reference sequence). The CDR3 is made up of 16 amino acids. The CDR3 reads CASSGGASANTGELFF. As DNA, the CDR3 is TGTGCCAGCAGCGGAGGGGCTAGCGCAAACACCGGGGAGCTGTTTTTT.

This clonotype appeared many times. CDR3 protein: CASSHQGDYGYTF. The CDR3 DNA reads TGTGCCAGCAGCCATCAAGGGGACTATGGCTACACCTTC. The rearrangement links TRBV5-5 to TRBJ1-2; D perhaps matches TRBD1 (5 bases). V was pared by 4 bases and J by 3 bases, with 10 bases between. The CDR3 spans 13 residues. Germline CDR1 is SGHKS and CDR2 is YYEKEE (reference sequence).

A few counts support this clonotype. A read error may account for a junction end that differs from germline. The CDR3 DNA sequence: TGTGCTAGCAGCTCGGACATATTTACTGAAGCTTTCTTT. It codes for CASSSDIFTEAFF. The chain uses TRBV7-7 and TRBJ1-1; perhaps TRBD1 as D (5 bases). Germline-derived CDR1 and CDR2 are SSHAT and FNYEAQ (reference sequence). CDR3 length: 13 amino acids.

This clonotype has ten or more counts. This chain joins TRBV4-2 and TRBJ2-1, with 11 bases lining up with TRBD2. The trim removed 1 base at V and 7 bases at J, leaving 6 bases unmatched. Germline assignment: CDR1 LGHNA and CDR2 YNFKEQ. The CDR3 totals 16 residues. The CDR3 spells CASSQAPTSGSNEQFF. The CDR3 DNA is TGTGCCAGCAGCCAAGCCCCCACTAGCGGGAGTAATGAGCAGTTCTTC.

This clonotype was detected many times. The chain has TRBV2 and TRBJ1-6; no clear D gene. From germline, CDR1 is SNHLY and CDR2 FYNNEI. The CDR3 covers 15 residues. V lost 3 bases and J 5 bases, leaving 11 bases between the germline ends. In DNA, the CDR3 is TGTGCCAGCAGTGAGTCGGCAAGGCATAATTCACCCCTCCACTTT. This gives the protein CASSESARHNSPLHF.